The entry below gives a single TCR beta chain sequence along with its context. The sample is drawn from a study of blood T cell repertoires in COVID-19. Whole-study context: COVID-19 samples from acute and convalescent phases originated in the United States, Italy and Spain. In each case, the material was cDNA or gDNA derived from T cells, B-cell-depleted T cells, or PBMCs.

The CDR3 contains 18 residues. With V trimmed by 1 base and J by 8 bases, 16 bases remained unmatched. CDR1 is MDHEN, CDR2 SYDVKM, per germline. Produced via immunoSEQ multiplex PCR; TCRdb's table is partial and in-frame only. This sample has tens of thousands of clones, with about 88% found just once. The sequencing input was peripheral blood. The clonotype was recovered from a human donor in a cohort sampled during active COVID-19. The chain joins TRBV28 to TRBJ2-1; 8 bases agree with TRBD2. The CDR3 here is CASSLSLSGTSGVDEQFF. The CDR3, as DNA: TGTGCCAGCAGTTTATCACTTTCCGGGACTAGTGGTGTCGATGAGCAGTTCTTC.